This T cell receptor (beta chain) was documented in a study of T cell clonotyping in hematopoietic cell transplantation (dated by TCRdb to the early 2020s). Broadly, across the study: A total of 135 blood samples were collected in the study from some 40 consecutive transplant recipients and their related donors. Recruitment of patients was conducted between 2015 and January 2017, and follow-up was continued until late 2020 or death. The full study reports these points: Sample size was limited, and cells were not sorted, so CD4 and CD8 repertoire contributions could not be separated. After transplant, TCR diversity in recipients dropped, and pathologically expanded clonotypes climbed progressively between day 30 and day 180. Overlap with donor repertoires was found for only a small fraction of recipient repertoires, with over 97% found to appear de novo at the given depth. Donor and pretransplant recipient Inverse Simpson Index values predicted broader posttransplant TCR repertoire diversity.

The time point label on this specimen signifies: 180 days after allo-HCT. Blood from recipients was drawn roughly 28 days before transplant, then again at days 30, 100 and 180 after transplant. Using Nuclei Lysis Solution, genomic DNA was extracted from unfractionated peripheral blood mononuclear cells that were either fresh or cryopreserved. TCR beta CDR3 regions were amplified from genomic DNA with the immunoSEQ assay, a bias-controlled multiplex PCR using V- and J-specific primers. In a second PCR step, a proprietary barcode and Illumina adapter sequences were attached to the CDR3 amplicons. An Illumina MiSeq instrument was used for sequencing of the CDR3 libraries. As for how the authors treated the data: Export and quality control were done with immunoSEQ Analyzer 3.0, while downstream analyses used R Bioconductor and Immunarch. Only productive rearrangements in the normalized downsampled data set were used to calculate repertoire metrics. Clonotypes larger than 5 templates in the normalized cohort were defined as pathologically expanded. The Inverse Simpson Index served as the measure of repertoire diversity. The non-normalized data set was used for CMV-specificity analyses so that all clonotypes could be captured. As stored in TCRdb, this immuneACCESS dataset retains in-frame rearrangements with V and J assigned. A fraction of the clones does not appear; measured against another copy, unresolved V genes explain less than half of the discrepancy, and the remainder lacks a known reason. V, J and clone size reflect that table, while D and trimming were determined from the DNA. For this sample the table gives fewer than 1,500 clones, of which approximately 97% were detected only once. About 2% of the sample belongs to the ten largest clones.

Concerning this clone: This receptor's antigen is unknown. Base-call qualities are not available, and no considerably larger clone is one nucleotide away.

CDR1 and CDR2, looked up from the germline V gene, are SGHDT and YYEEEE. V gives up 6 bases and J gives up 7 bases, and the segment between their germline ends measures 13 bases. Including cysteine and phenylalanine, the CDR3 has 13 amino acids. The sequence is cut down to CDR3 DNA, 39 bases in frame from base 1. Specimen: PBMCs, collected 180 days after allogeneic stem cell transplant. The chain is assembled from TRBV5-6 and TRBJ2-2; the D gene is possibly TRBD2, with 5 bases matching. This TCR derives from a male patient between 50 and 60 years old who had an allogeneic stem cell transplant from a related donor, so the T cells may come from the graft donor. Some clones in this sample may be carry-over from other donors' samples. Here the CDR3 is given as CASTQTGGGELFF. The DNA is TGTGCCAGCACCCAGACCGGAGGCGGGGAGCTGTTTTTT.